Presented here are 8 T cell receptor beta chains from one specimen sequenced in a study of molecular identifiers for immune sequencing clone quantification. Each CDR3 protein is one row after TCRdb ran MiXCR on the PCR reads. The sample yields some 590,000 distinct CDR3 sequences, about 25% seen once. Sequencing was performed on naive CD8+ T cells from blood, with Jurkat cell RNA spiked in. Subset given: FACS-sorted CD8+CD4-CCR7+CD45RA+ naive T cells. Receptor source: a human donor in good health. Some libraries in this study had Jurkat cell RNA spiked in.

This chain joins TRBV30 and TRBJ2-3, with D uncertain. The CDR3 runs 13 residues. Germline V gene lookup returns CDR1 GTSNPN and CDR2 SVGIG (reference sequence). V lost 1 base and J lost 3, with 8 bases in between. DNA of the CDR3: TGTGCCTGGAGTGGTTGGGGAACAGATACGCAGTATTTT. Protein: CAWSGWGTDTQYF.

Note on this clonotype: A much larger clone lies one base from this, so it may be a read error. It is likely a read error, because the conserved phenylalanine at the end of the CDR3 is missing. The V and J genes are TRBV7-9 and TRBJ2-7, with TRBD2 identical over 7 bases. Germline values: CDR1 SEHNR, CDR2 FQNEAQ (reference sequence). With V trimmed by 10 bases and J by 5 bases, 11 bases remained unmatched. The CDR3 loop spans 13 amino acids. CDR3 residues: CATNGRELDEQYL. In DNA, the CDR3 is TGTGCCACGAATGGGCGGGAGTTAGACGAGCAGTACCTC.

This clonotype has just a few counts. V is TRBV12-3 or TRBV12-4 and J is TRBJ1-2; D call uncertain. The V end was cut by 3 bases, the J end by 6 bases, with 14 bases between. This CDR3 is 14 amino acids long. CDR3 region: CASSLVGGDDGYTF. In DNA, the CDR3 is TGTGCCAGCAGTTTGGTGGGCGGAGACGATGGCTACACCTTC.

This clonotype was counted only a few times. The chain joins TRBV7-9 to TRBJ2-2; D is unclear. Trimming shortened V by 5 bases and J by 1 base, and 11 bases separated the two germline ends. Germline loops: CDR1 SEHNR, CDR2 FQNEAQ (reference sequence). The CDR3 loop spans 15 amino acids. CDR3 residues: CASSTPDGNTGELFF. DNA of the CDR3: TGTGCCAGCAGCACCCCGGACGGGAACACCGGGGAGCTGTTTTTT.

CDR3 loop: CASSSGRSNQPQHF. As DNA, the CDR3 is TGTGCCAGCAGTTCCGGCAGAAGCAATCAGCCCCAGCATTTT. V is TRBV27 and J is TRBJ1-5; D call uncertain. The CDR3 extends over 14 amino acids. V dropped 4 bases and J dropped 1 base, with 8 bases sitting between them. The germline V gene encodes CDR1 MNHEY and CDR2 SMNVEV (reference sequence).

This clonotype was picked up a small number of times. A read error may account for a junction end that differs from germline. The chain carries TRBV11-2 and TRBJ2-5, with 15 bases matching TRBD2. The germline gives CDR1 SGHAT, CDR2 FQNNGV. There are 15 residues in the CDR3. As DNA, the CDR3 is TGTGCCAGCAGCTTTCCCGGGACTAGCGGGGGGCCACTGGTCTTC. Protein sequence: CASSFPGTSGGPLVF.

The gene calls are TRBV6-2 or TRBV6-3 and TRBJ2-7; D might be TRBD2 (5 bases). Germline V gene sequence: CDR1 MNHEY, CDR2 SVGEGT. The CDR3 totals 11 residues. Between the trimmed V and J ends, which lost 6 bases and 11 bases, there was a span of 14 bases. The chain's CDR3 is CASSPSGEEYF. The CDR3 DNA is TGTGCCAGCAGCCCTTCCGGGGAAGAGTACTTC.

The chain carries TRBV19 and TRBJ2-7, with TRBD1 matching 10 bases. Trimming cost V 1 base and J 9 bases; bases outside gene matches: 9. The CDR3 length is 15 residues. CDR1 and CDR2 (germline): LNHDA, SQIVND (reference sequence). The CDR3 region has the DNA TGTGCCAGTAGTATAGCGCAGGGACAGGGGAACGCGCAGTACTTC. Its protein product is CASSIAQGQGNAQYF.